Listed below are T cell receptor beta chains from one sample, sequenced in a study of blood T cell repertoires in COVID-19. Clones were sequenced by immunoSEQ multiplex PCR, and TCRdb holds only the in-frame ones, with some missing. The sample lists about 670,000 clones; approximately 90% were seen once. The material sequenced was peripheral blood. The receptors come from a woman aged 18 to 35 with acute or convalescent COVID-19. CDR3s include the opening cysteine and the closing phenylalanine or tryptophan. A D gene is named only where the DNA matches it firmly. The size of a clone is reported for some rows only, either as once, few or many, or as a class for expanded clones.

cdr3_aa: CASRDRGAYEQYF; cdr3_nt: TGCGCCAGCAGAGACAGGGGGGCGTACGAGCAGTACTTC; d_call: TRBD1; v_call: TRBV10-2; clone_size: NA; j_call: TRBJ2-7
cdr3_aa: CASSITSWSEQFF; cdr3_nt: TGTGCCAGTAGTATAACTAGCTGGAGTGAGCAGTTCTTC; d_call: NA; v_call: TRBV19; clone_size: NA; j_call: TRBJ2-1
cdr3_aa: CASSLSIGEQFF; cdr3_nt: TGTGCCAGCAGCTTAAGCATCGGTGAGCAGTTCTTC; d_call: NA; v_call: TRBV11-3; clone_size: NA; j_call: TRBJ2-1
cdr3_aa: CASSYSTQGVHEQYF; cdr3_nt: TGTGCCAGCAGTTACTCTACACAGGGAGTCCACGAGCAGTACTTC; d_call: NA; v_call: TRBV6-2/TRBV6-3; clone_size: NA; j_call: TRBJ2-7
cdr3_aa: CATRDREETQYF; cdr3_nt: TGTGCCACCAGGGACAGGGAAGAGACCCAGTACTTC; d_call: TRBD1; v_call: TRBV24-1; clone_size: NA; j_call: TRBJ2-5
cdr3_aa: CASSQGLAGKNIQYF; cdr3_nt: TGTGCCAGCAGCCAAGGTCTGGCGGGGAAAAACATTCAGTACTTC; d_call: NA; v_call: TRBV3-1/TRBV3-2; clone_size: NA; j_call: TRBJ2-4
cdr3_aa: CASSASTGAANIQYF; cdr3_nt: TGCGCCAGCAGCGCTTCCACAGGGGCCGCAAACATTCAGTACTTC; d_call: TRBD1; v_call: TRBV5-1; clone_size: NA; j_call: TRBJ2-4
cdr3_aa: CASSYSRGGLFGYTF; cdr3_nt: TGTGCCAGCAGTTATTCGAGGGGGGGGCTCTTTGGCTACACCTTC; d_call: NA; v_call: TRBV6-2/TRBV6-3; clone_size: once; j_call: TRBJ1-2
cdr3_aa: CASSPEAGGTEAFF; cdr3_nt: TGTGCCAGCAGCCCCGAGGCGGGTGGGACTGAAGCTTTCTTT; d_call: NA; v_call: TRBV5-4; clone_size: NA; j_call: TRBJ1-1
cdr3_aa: CAWSRGQGTEAFF; cdr3_nt: TGTGCCTGGAGCCGGGGACAGGGCACTGAAGCTTTCTTT; d_call: TRBD1; v_call: TRBV30; clone_size: NA; j_call: TRBJ1-1
cdr3_aa: CASSLSTGAQETQYF; cdr3_nt: TGCGCCAGCAGCTTGTCAACAGGGGCTCAAGAGACCCAGTACTTC; d_call: TRBD1; v_call: TRBV5-1; clone_size: once; j_call: TRBJ2-5
cdr3_aa: CASSGPGGWTEAFF; cdr3_nt: TGTGCCAGCAGCGGCCCAGGGGGTTGGACTGAAGCTTTCTTT; d_call: TRBD1; v_call: TRBV11-2; clone_size: NA; j_call: TRBJ1-1
cdr3_aa: CASSLGGVEQFF; cdr3_nt: TGTGCCAGCAGTTTAGGGGGGGTTGAGCAGTTCTTC; d_call: TRBD2; v_call: TRBV27; clone_size: NA; j_call: TRBJ2-1
cdr3_aa: CASSQDRASYEQYF; cdr3_nt: TGCGCCAGCAGCCAGGACAGGGCCTCCTACGAGCAGTACTTC; d_call: TRBD1; v_call: TRBV4-1; clone_size: few; j_call: TRBJ2-7
cdr3_aa: CASSIQANTEAFF; cdr3_nt: TGTGCCAGTAGTATCCAGGCGAACACTGAAGCTTTCTTT; d_call: NA; v_call: TRBV19; clone_size: NA; j_call: TRBJ1-1
cdr3_aa: CASNRGLAGNTIYF; cdr3_nt: TGTGCCAGCAACAGGGGTCTGGCTGGAAACACCATATATTTT; d_call: TRBD1; v_call: TRBV5-5; clone_size: NA; j_call: TRBJ1-3
cdr3_aa: CASGFGSYEQYF; cdr3_nt: TGTGCTAGTGGTTTCGGCTCCTACGAGCAGTACTTC; d_call: NA; v_call: TRBV12-5; clone_size: NA; j_call: TRBJ2-7
cdr3_aa: CASSVGTGLNEKLFF; cdr3_nt: TGTGCCAGCAGCGTAGGGACAGGCCTTAATGAAAAACTGTTTTTT; d_call: TRBD1; v_call: TRBV9; clone_size: NA; j_call: TRBJ1-4
cdr3_aa: CASSYPGNTIYF; cdr3_nt: TGTGCCAGCAGTTATCCGGGAAACACCATATATTTT; d_call: NA; v_call: TRBV6-6; clone_size: once; j_call: TRBJ1-3
cdr3_aa: CASISQGSSWLELFF; cdr3_nt: TGTGCCAGCATTTCCCAGGGTAGTTCTTGGTTGGAGCTGTTTTTT; d_call: NA; v_call: TRBV6-5; clone_size: NA; j_call: TRBJ2-2
cdr3_aa: CASSVRVRQGSYGYTF; cdr3_nt: TGTGCCAGCAGCGTCAGGGTACGACAGGGTAGCTATGGCTACACCTTC; d_call: TRBD1; v_call: TRBV5-5; clone_size: NA; j_call: TRBJ1-2
cdr3_aa: CSALTGNQYF; cdr3_nt: TGCAGTGCTTTAACAGGAAACCAGTACTTC; d_call: NA; v_call: TRBV20-1; clone_size: once; j_call: TRBJ2-7
cdr3_aa: CASSQESGGGGQPQHF; cdr3_nt: TGCGCCAGCAGCCAAGAAAGCGGAGGGGGCGGTCAGCCCCAGCATTTT; d_call: TRBD1; v_call: TRBV4-3; clone_size: few; j_call: TRBJ1-5
cdr3_aa: CSVGRGQGGYGYTF; cdr3_nt: TGCAGCGTTGGAAGGGGGCAGGGGGGTTATGGCTACACCTTC; d_call: TRBD1; v_call: TRBV29-1; clone_size: NA; j_call: TRBJ1-2
cdr3_aa: CASSLGQDSYEQYF; cdr3_nt: TGCGCCAGCAGCTTGGGACAGGACTCCTACGAGCAGTACTTC; d_call: NA; v_call: TRBV5-1; clone_size: once; j_call: TRBJ2-7
cdr3_aa: CASSKSGTGTEGTQYF; cdr3_nt: TGTGCCAGTAGTAAATCCGGGACAGGGACCGAAGGGACCCAGTACTTC; d_call: TRBD1; v_call: TRBV19; clone_size: NA; j_call: TRBJ2-5
cdr3_aa: CASSSPSTGIDTGELFF; cdr3_nt: TGTGCCAGCAGCTCACCTTCGACAGGGATTGATACCGGGGAGCTGTTTTTT; d_call: TRBD1; v_call: TRBV9; clone_size: NA; j_call: TRBJ2-2
cdr3_aa: CASSLERGNTEAFF; cdr3_nt: TGCGCCAGCAGCTTAGAAAGGGGGAACACTGAAGCTTTCTTT; d_call: NA; v_call: TRBV5-1; clone_size: NA; j_call: TRBJ1-1
cdr3_aa: CASSLEPPGPNYGYTF; cdr3_nt: TGCGCCAGCAGCTTGGAGCCCCCAGGCCCTAACTATGGCTACACCTTC; d_call: NA; v_call: TRBV5-1; clone_size: NA; j_call: TRBJ1-2
cdr3_aa: CASSQCRGRDTQYF; cdr3_nt: TGCGCCAGCAGTCAATGTAGGGGAAGAGATACGCAGTATTTT; d_call: NA; v_call: TRBV23-1; clone_size: NA; j_call: TRBJ2-3
cdr3_aa: CATSTGSMNTEAFF; cdr3_nt: TGTGCCACCTCGACAGGTAGTATGAACACTGAAGCTTTCTTT; d_call: NA; v_call: TRBV13; clone_size: NA; j_call: TRBJ1-1
cdr3_aa: CASSTILAGGPVSSGELFF; cdr3_nt: TGTGCCAGCAGCACGATTCTAGCGGGGGGGCCCGTATCCTCCGGGGAGCTGTTTTTT; d_call: TRBD2; v_call: TRBV28; clone_size: NA; j_call: TRBJ2-2
cdr3_aa: CASSPEPRKGVYNEQFF; cdr3_nt: TGTGCCAGCAGCCCGGAGCCGCGGAAGGGAGTATACAATGAGCAGTTCTTC; d_call: NA; v_call: TRBV5-4; clone_size: NA; j_call: TRBJ2-1